Sequencing of this T cell receptor (beta chain) was carried out in a study of T cell clonality in common variable immunodeficiency. Study-level points and caveats: CVID subjects shared fewer TCRbeta clones than healthy controls did. Compared with healthy controls, CVID subjects showed increased TCRbeta clonality, mostly in about a third.

This clone was seen ten or more times. As yet, its antigen is unknown. The read ends 3 residues shy of where the CDR3 ends; the end is completed using the germline J gene. V trimming: 2 bases; J trimming: 3 bases; junction bases outside the gene matches: 10. The CDR3 consists of 18 residues. The germline CDR1 and CDR2 sequences are LGHNT and FRNRAP. Equal genomic DNA amounts from CVID and control samples were sequenced. The table came from immunoSEQ multiplex PCR; TCRdb's copy has only in-frame clones and leaves some out. This sample carries more than 30,000 clones, none of them present only once. The TCR sequence derives from a person between 18 and 75 years old in good health. V and J are TRBV12-5 and TRBJ2-3; 11 positions match TRBD2. What was sequenced was peripheral blood mononuclear cells. CDR3 DNA, as far as it was read: TGTGCTAGTGGTTTGCGTGGGCTAGCGGGAGGTCGGACAGATACG. This encodes CASGLRGLAGGRTDT. The entire CDR3 protein is CASGLRGLAGGRTDTQYF.